Described below is a single TCR beta chain sequence and its context. Its antigen is currently unknown. The method was immunoSEQ multiplex PCR; TCRdb's version includes in-frame clones alone and lacks a portion of them. This table holds millions of clones, just under 95% found once. The sample is drawn from a study of shared clonotypes between healthy human individuals. The study, taken as a whole, reports: Larger estimated richness was generally recorded for naive subsets relative to memory subsets.

V was shortened by 1 base and J by 2 bases, with 11 bases between the two germline ends. Per the germline V gene, CDR1 is SGHRS and CDR2 is YFSETQ. The CDR3 length is 15 residues. Positively selected for CCR7, the CD45RO-negative cells used as naive CD8 cells excluded terminally differentiated effector memory CD45RA+ cells. The clonotype comes from a man between 18 and 35 years old in good health. Sequencing input: naive CD8+ T cells sorted from blood. The chain joins TRBV5-1 to TRBJ2-3; D gene uncertain. CDR3 DNA: TGCGCCAGCAGCTTGTCCAGGAGTACCACAGATACGCAGTATTTT. Translation gives CASSLSRSTTDTQYF.